This T cell receptor beta chain was found in a study of blood T cell repertoires in COVID-19. Across the study: Collection of acute and convalescent COVID-19 samples took place in the United States, Italy and Spain.

The length of the CDR3 is 14 residues. Deletions cut 0 bases from V and 6 bases from J, with 11 bases between. CDR1 and CDR2 from the germline V gene are SGHRS and YFSETQ. In the authors' methods: Amplifying reference gene primers gave estimates of nucleated cell counts. Profiling relied on immunoSEQ multiplex PCR, and the TCRdb table lists in-frame clones only, not all of them. Clone size and the V and J calls come from that table; the DNA yielded D and trimming. Of about 260,000 clones listed, around 84% are singletons. With respect to this clone: The same CDR3 arises from other DNA sequences in this sample as well.

This TCR was sampled from a man aged 55 to 70 with acute or convalescent COVID-19. The sample was peripheral blood. The V gene is TRBV5-1, the J gene TRBJ2-3, with D tentatively TRBD2 (6 bases). The chain's CDR3 is CASSLGLAGDTQYF. The DNA of the CDR3 is TGCGCCAGCAGCTTGGGGTTGGCGGGGGATACGCAGTATTTT.